This TCR beta chain was identified during a study of blood T cell repertoires in COVID-19. Study-wide context: Sources were T cells, B-cell-depleted T cells, or PBMCs; the material itself was cDNA or gDNA.

Profiling relied on immunoSEQ multiplex PCR, and the TCRdb table lists in-frame clones only, not all of them. The repertoire has some 190,000 clones, 85% to 90% of them found once; the top ten carry approximately 2.1%. Looked up from germline, CDR1 is SEHNR and CDR2 is FQNEAQ (reference sequence). The CDR3 covers 17 residues. The V gene end was trimmed by 9 bases and the J gene end by 3 bases; junction bases not matched to a gene: 14. The chain employs TRBV7-9 and TRBJ2-2; 9 positions match TRBD1. The source is a woman in her forties with acute COVID-19. What was sequenced was PBMCs or T cells enriched from blood (not recorded which). The CDR3 loop reads CASDRQGDRRHTGELFF. In DNA form, the CDR3 reads TGTGCCAGTGACCGACAGGGGGATCGCCGCCACACCGGGGAGCTGTTTTTT.